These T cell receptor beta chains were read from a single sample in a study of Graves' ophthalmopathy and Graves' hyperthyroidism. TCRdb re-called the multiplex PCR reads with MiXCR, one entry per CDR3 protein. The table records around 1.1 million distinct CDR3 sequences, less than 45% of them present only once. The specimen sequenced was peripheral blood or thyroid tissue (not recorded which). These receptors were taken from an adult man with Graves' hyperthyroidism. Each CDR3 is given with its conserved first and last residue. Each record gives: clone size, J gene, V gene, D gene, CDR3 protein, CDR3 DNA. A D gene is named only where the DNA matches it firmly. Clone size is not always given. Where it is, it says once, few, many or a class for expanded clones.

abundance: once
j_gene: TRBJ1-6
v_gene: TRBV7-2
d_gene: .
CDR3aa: CASSLRIPAGSNSPLHF
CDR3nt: TGTGCCAGCAGCCTAAGGATTCCGGCAGGGAGTAATTCACCCCTCCACTTT

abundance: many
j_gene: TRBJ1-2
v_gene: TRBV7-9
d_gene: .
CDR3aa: CASSPLGQNYGYTF
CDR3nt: TGTGCCAGCAGCCCCCTCGGCCAGAACTATGGCTACACCTTC

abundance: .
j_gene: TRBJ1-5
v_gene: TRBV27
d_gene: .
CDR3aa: CASSLSRQSQPQHF
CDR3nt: TGTGCCAGCAGTTTATCGCGACAGTCCCAGCCCCAGCATTTT

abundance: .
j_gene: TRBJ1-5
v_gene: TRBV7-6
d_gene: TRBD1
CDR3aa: CASSLGQGRRETQHF
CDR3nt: TGTGCCAGCAGCCTAGGACAGGGTAGACGGGAGACCCAGCATTTT

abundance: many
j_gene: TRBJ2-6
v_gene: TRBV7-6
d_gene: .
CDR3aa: CASSLMTGPSSGANVLTF
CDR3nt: TGTGCCAGCAGCTTAATGACAGGACCCAGCTCTGGGGCCAACGTCCTGACTTTC

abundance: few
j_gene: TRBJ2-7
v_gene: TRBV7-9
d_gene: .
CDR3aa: CASSLGGTPDYEQYF
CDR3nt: TGTGCCAGCAGCTTAGGGGGGACACCAGACTACGAGCAGTACTTC

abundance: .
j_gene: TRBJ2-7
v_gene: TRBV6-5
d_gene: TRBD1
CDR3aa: CTSSYSQGDKIEQYF
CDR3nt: TGTACCAGCAGTTACTCCCAGGGGGATAAGATCGAGCAGTACTTC

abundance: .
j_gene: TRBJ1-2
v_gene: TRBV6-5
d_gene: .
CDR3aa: CASSPSAGVDGYTF
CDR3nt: TGTGCCAGCAGCCCCTCGGCAGGGGTGGATGGCTACACCTTC

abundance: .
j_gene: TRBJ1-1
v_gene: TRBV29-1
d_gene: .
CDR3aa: CSVGAGVNTEAFF
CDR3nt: TGCAGCGTTGGAGCGGGGGTGAACACTGAAGCTTTCTTT

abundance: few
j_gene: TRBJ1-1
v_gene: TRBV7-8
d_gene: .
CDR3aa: CASSLLVLNTEAFF
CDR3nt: TGTGCCAGCAGCTTATTAGTTCTGAACACTGAAGCTTTCTTT